This T cell receptor beta chain was sequenced during a study of cytomegalovirus exposure and HLA in healthy donors. Study results and caveats: A previous analysis found most TCR beta V segments productive roughly 87% or roughly 30% of the time.

Worth noting for this clone: The antigen remains unidentified.

The PCR used 60 Vbeta and 13 Jbeta primers. Produced via immunoSEQ multiplex PCR; TCRdb's table is partial and in-frame only. The sample has 210,000 or so clones, roughly 78% seen once. Per germline, CDR1 SEHNR and CDR2 FQNEAQ (reference sequence). The V segment lost 5 bases and the J segment 5 bases; nucleotides outside the gene matches: 12. This CDR3 contains 17 residues. This chain joins TRBV7-9 and TRBJ1-4; 9 nucleotides agree with TRBD1. The specimen sequenced was PBMCs. The sequence was obtained from a boy between 10 and 17 years old in good health and CMV-seronegative. CDR3 sequence: CASSLRTGVIGNEKLFF. CDR3 sequence (DNA): TGTGCCAGCAGCCTACGGACAGGGGTGATAGGAAATGAAAAACTGTTTTTT.